This T cell receptor (beta chain) derives from a study of blood T cell repertoires in COVID-19. Study background: COVID-19 samples collected from the United States, Italy and Spain covered acute and convalescent phases. T cells, B-cell-depleted T cells, or PBMCs provided the cDNA or gDNA that served as material.

V lost 2 bases, J lost 0 bases, and 10 bases lay in between. This CDR3 comprises 15 residues. Germline V gene sequence: CDR1 SGHTA, CDR2 FQGNSA. Authors' processing steps: Amplification from reference gene primers served as the basis for estimated nucleated cell counts. TCRdb keeps only in-frame clones here, not all; method: immunoSEQ multiplex PCR. That table supplies the V and J calls and clone size; D and trimming were determined from the DNA. The sample holds roughly 430,000 clones, approximately 90% seen once. Participants in the exposed group had met a COVID-19 case in the 2 weeks before joining the study.

Input material: PBMCs or T cells enriched from blood (not recorded which). The chain is built from TRBV7-2 and TRBJ1-1, with D hard to call. The receptor was derived from a woman aged 18 to 35 who had been exposed to COVID-19. For the CDR3, the DNA is TGTGCCAGCAGCTTAAATTCGGGTTTGAACACTGAAGCTTTCTTT. As protein: CASSLNSGLNTEAFF. Using reference TRBV7-2 and TRBJ1-1 for the parts outside the CDR3, the full variable domain is GAGVSQSPSNKVTEKGKDVELRCDPISGHTALYWYRQSLGQGLEFLIYFQGNSAPDKSGLPSDRFSAERTGGSVSTLTIQRTQQEDSAVYLCASSLNSGLNTEAFFGQGTRLTVV.